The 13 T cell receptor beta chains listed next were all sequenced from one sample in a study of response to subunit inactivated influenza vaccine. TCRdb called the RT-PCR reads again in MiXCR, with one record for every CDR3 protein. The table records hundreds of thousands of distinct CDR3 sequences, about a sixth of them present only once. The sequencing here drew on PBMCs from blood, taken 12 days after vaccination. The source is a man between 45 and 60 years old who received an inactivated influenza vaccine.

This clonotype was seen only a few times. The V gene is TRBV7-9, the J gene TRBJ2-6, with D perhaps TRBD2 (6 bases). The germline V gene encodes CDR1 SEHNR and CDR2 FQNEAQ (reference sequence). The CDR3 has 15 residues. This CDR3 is CAVGLLGTGANVLTF. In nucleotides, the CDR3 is TGTGCGGTCGGACTACTGGGGACTGGGGCCAACGTCCTGACTTTC. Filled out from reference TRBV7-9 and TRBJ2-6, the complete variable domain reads DTGVSQNPRHKITKRGQNVTFRCDPISEHNRLYWYRQTLGQGPEFLTYFQNEAQLEKSRLLSDRFSAERPKGSFSTLEIQRTEQGDSAMYLCAVGLLGTGANVLTFGAGSRLTVL.

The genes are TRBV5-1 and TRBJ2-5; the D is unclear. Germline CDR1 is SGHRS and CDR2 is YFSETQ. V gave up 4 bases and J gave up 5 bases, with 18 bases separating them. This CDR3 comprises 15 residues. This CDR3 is CASSPMTEAGETQYF. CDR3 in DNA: TGCGCCAGCAGCCCGATGACTGAGGCCGGGGAGACCCAGTACTTC. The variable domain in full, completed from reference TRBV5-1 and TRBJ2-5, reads KAGVTQTPRYLIKTRGQQVTLSCSPISGHRSVSWYQQTPGQGLQFLFEYFSETQRNKGNFPGRFSGRQFSNSRSEMNVSTLELGDSALYLCASSPMTEAGETQYFGPGTRLLVL.

CDR3 nucleotides: TGCAGCGTTGGACGGAATTTGAACACTGAAGCTTTCTTT. Translating it yields CSVGRNLNTEAFF. The chain has TRBV29-1 and TRBJ1-1; no definite D call. The CDR3 runs to 13 residues. Germline values: CDR1 SQVTM, CDR2 ANQGSEA. The V end was cut by 4 bases, the J end by 0 bases, with 9 bases between.

As DNA, the CDR3 is TGTGCCACCAGTAAGGGACAGGGTAACAATGAGCAGTTCTTC. As protein: CATSKGQGNNEQFF. The chain carries TRBV24-1 and TRBJ2-1; 9 positions match TRBD1. The CDR3 runs to 14 residues. Per germline, CDR1 KGHDR and CDR2 SFDVKD. V was pared by 6 bases and J by 5 bases, with 4 bases of the junction left unmatched.

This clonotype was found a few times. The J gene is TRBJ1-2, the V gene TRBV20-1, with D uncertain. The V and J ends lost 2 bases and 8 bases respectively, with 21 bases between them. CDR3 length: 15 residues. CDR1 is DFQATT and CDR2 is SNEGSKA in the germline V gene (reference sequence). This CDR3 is CSARTGPVALRGYTF. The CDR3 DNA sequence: TGCAGTGCTAGAACCGGGCCAGTAGCGCTACGGGGCTACACCTTC.

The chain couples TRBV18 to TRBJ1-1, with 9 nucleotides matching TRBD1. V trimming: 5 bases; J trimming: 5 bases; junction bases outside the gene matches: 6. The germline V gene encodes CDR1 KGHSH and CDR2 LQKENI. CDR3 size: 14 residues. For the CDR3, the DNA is TGTGCCAGCTCAGCCGGACAGGGGAAAACTGAAGCTTTCTTT. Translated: CASSAGQGKTEAFF.

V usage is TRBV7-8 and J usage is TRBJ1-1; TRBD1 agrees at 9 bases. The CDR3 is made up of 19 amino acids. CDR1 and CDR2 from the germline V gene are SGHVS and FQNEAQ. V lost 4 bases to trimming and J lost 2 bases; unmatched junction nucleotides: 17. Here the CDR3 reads CASSSHPGTGWGGNTEAFF. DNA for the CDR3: TGTGCCAGCAGCTCGCACCCCGGGACAGGGTGGGGGGGCAACACTGAAGCTTTCTTT.

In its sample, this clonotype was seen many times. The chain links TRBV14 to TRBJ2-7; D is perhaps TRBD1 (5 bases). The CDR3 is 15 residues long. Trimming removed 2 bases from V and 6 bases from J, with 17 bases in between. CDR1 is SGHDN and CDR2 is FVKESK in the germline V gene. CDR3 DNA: TGTGCCAGCAGCCAAATCTGGGGCCTCAGAGGCGAGCAGTACTTC. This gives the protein CASSQIWGLRGEQYF.

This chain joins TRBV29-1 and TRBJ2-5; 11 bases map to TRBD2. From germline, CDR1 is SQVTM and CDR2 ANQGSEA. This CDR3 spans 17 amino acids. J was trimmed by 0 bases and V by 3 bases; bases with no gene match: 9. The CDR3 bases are TGCAGCGTTGATGGTCTAGCGGGAGGAGTGTACCAAGAGACCCAGTACTTC. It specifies CSVDGLAGGVYQETQYF.

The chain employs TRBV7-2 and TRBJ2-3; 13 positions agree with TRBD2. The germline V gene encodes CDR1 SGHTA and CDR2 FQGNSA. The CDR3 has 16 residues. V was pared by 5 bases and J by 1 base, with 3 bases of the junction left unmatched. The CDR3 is CASSEGLAGGTDTQYF. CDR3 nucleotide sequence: TGTGCCAGCAGCGAAGGACTAGCGGGAGGCACAGATACGCAGTATTTT. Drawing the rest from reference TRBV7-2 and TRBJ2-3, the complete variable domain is GAGVSQSPSNKVTEKGKDVELRCDPISGHTALYWYRQSLGQGLEFLIYFQGNSAPDKSGLPSDRFSAERTGGSVSTLTIQRTQQEDSAVYLCASSEGLAGGTDTQYFGPGTRLTVL.

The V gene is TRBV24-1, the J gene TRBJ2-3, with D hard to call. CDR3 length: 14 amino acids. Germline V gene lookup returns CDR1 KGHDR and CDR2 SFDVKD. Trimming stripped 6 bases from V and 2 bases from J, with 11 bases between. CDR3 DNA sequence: TGTGCCACCAGTCCCCCGCGGCCCACAGATACGCAGTATTTT. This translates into CATSPPRPTDTQYF.

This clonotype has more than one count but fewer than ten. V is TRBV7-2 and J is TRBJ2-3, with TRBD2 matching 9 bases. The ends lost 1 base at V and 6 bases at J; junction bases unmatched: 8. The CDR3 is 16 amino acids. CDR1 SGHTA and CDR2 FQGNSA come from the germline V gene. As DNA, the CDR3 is TGTGCCAGCAGCTTAGAAGGCGGGGGGGCTGTGGATACGCAGTATTTT. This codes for CASSLEGGGAVDTQYF.

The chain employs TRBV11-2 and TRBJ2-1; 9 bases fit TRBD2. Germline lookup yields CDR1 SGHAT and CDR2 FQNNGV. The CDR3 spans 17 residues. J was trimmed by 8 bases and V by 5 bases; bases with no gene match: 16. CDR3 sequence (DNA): TGTGCCAGCAGCGATTTGGCGGGAGGGCCACTCGTCGATGAGCAGTTCTTC. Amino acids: CASSDLAGGPLVDEQFF.